One T cell receptor beta chain is described in this entry. This sample was taken from a study of cytomegalovirus exposure and HLA in healthy donors. J gave up 4 bases and V 5 bases, and 4 bases lay outside the gene matches. The CDR3 is 15 residues long. Per the germline V gene, CDR1 is SNHLY and CDR2 is FYNNEI. The method was immunoSEQ multiplex PCR; TCRdb's version includes in-frame clones alone and lacks a portion of them. The sample has 120,000 to 150,000 clones; around 84% are singletons. The sequenced sample consisted of PBMCs. This receptor was taken from a young man in good health and CMV-seropositive. The rearrangement uses TRBV2 and TRBJ2-7; 14 bases map to TRBD2. Written as DNA, the CDR3 is TGTGCCAGCAGTAGGGGGACTAGCGGGGGTTACGAGCAGTACTTC. Translated: CASSRGTSGGYEQYF.